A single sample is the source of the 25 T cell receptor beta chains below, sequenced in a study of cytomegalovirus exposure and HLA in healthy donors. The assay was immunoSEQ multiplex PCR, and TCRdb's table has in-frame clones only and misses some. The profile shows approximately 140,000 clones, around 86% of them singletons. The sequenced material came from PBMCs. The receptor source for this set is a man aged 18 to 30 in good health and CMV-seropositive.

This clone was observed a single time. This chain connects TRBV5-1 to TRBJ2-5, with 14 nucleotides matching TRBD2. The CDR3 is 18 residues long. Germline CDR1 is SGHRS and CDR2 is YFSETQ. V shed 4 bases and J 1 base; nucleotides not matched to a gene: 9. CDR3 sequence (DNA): TGCGCCAGCAGCATCACCGGGACTAGCGGGAGCGGCCAAGAGACCCAGTACTTC. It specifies CASSITGTSGSGQETQYF.

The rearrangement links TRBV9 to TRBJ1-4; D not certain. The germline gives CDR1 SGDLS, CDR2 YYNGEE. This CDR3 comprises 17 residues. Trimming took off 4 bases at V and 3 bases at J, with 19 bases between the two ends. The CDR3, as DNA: TGTGCCAGCAGCCCCCGGTGGGGAGATTCGGCTAATGAAAAACTGTTTTTT. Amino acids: CASSPRWGDSANEKLFF.

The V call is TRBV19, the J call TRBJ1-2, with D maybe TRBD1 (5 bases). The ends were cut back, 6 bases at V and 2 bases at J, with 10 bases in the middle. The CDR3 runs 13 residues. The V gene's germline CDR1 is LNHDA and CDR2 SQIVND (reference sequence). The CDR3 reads CASRAGWNYGYTF. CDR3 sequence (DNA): TGTGCCAGTAGGGCAGGGTGGAACTATGGCTACACCTTC.

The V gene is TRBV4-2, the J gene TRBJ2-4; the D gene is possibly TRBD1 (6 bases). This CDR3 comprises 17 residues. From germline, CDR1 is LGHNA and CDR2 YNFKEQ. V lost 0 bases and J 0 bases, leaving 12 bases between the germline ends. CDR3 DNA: TGTGCCAGCAGCCAAGATCGGACAGATCTAGCCAAAAACATTCAGTACTTC. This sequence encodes CASSQDRTDLAKNIQYF.

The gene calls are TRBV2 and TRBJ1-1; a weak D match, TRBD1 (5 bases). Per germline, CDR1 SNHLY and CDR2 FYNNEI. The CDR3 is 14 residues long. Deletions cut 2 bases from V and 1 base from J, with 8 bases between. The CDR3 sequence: CASSEQGTNTEAFF. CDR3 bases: TGTGCCAGCAGTGAACAGGGCACGAACACTGAAGCTTTCTTT. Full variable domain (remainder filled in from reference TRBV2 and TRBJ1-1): EPEVTQTPSHQVTQMGQEVILRCVPISNHLYFYWYRQILGQKVEFLVSFYNNEISEKSEIFDDQFSVERPDGSNFTLKIRSTKLEDSAMYFCASSEQGTNTEAFFGQGTRLTVV.

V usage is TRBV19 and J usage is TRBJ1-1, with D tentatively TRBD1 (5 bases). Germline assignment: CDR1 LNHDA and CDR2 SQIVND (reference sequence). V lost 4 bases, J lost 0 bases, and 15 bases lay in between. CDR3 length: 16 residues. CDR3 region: CASSTRGGRMNTEAFF. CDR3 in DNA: TGTGCCAGTAGTACCCGGGGGGGACGGATGAACACTGAAGCTTTCTTT.

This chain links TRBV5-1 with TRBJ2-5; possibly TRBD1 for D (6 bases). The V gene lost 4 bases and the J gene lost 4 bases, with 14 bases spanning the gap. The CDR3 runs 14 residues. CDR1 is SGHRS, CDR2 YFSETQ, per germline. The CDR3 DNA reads TGCGCCAGCAGCCCGGGACAATCCAGAGAGACCCAGTACTTC. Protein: CASSPGQSRETQYF. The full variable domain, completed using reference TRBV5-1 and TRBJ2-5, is KAGVTQTPRYLIKTRGQQVTLSCSPISGHRSVSWYQQTPGQGLQFLFEYFSETQRNKGNFPGRFSGRQFSNSRSEMNVSTLELGDSALYLCASSPGQSRETQYFGPGTRLLVL.

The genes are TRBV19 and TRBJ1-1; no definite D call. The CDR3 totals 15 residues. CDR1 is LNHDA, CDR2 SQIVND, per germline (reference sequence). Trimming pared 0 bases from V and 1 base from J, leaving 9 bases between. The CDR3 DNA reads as TGTGCCAGTAGTATAGAGGGCAGGTCGAACACTGAAGCTTTCTTT. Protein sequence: CASSIEGRSNTEAFF. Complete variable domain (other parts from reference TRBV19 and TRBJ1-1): DGGITQSPKYLFRKEGQNVTLSCEQNLNHDAMYWYRQDPGQGLRLIYYSQIVNDFQKGDIAEGYSVSREKKESFPLTVTSAQKNPTAFYLCASSIEGRSNTEAFFGQGTRLTVV.

The CDR3 is CASRVDLGYEQYF. The CDR3 DNA reads as TGTGCCAGCAGGGTTGACCTAGGCTACGAGCAGTACTTC. V gene TRBV2 combines with J gene TRBJ2-7; the D is unclear. The CDR3 totals 13 residues. V lost 6 bases, J lost 3 bases, and 12 bases lay in between. The germline V gene has CDR1 SNHLY and CDR2 FYNNEI. Full variable domain (missing parts from reference TRBV2 and TRBJ2-7): EPEVTQTPSHQVTQMGQEVILRCVPISNHLYFYWYRQILGQKVEFLVSFYNNEISEKSEIFDDQFSVERPDGSNFTLKIRSTKLEDSAMYFCASRVDLGYEQYFGPGTRLTVT.

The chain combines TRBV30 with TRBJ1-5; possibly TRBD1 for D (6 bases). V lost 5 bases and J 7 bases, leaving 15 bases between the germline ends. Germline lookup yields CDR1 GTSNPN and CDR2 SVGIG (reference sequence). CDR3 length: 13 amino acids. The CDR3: CAWQGSFDQPQHF. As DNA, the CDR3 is TGTGCCTGGCAGGGGAGCTTCGACCAGCCCCAGCATTTT.

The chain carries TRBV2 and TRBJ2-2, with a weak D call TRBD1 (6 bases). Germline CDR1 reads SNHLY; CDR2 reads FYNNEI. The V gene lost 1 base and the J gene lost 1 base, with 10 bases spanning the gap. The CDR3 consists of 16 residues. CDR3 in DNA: TGTGCCAGCAGTGAAGTGGGGACAAGGAACACCGGGGAGCTGTTTTTT. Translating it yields CASSEVGTRNTGELFF.

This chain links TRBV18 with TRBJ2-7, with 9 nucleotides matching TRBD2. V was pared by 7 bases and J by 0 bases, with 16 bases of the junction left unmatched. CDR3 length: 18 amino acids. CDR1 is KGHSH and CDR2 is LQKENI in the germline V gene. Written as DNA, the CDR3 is TGTGCCAGCTTACGTAGCGGGGGACAGCCAGCTAGCTCCTACGAGCAGTACTTC. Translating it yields CASLRSGGQPASSYEQYF.

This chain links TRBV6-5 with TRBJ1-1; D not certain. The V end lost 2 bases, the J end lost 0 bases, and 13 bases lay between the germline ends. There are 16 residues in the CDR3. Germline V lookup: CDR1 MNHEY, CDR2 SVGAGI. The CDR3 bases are TGTGCCAGCAGTTACCATCGATTGCGGATGAACACTGAAGCTTTCTTT. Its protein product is CASSYHRLRMNTEAFF.

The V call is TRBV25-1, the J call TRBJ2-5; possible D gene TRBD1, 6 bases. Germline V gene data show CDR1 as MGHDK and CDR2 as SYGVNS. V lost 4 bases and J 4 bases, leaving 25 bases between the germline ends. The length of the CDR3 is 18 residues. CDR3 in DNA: TGTGCCAGCAGTGTCACGACCGGACGAGGCAGGGGAACAGAGACCCAGTACTTC. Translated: CASSVTTGRGRGTETQYF.

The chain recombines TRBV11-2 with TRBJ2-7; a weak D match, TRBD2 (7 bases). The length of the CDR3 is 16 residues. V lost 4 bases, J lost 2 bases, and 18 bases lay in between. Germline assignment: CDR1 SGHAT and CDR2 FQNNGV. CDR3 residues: CASSSPWGGGAYEQYF. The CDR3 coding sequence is TGTGCCAGCAGCTCCCCGTGGGGCGGGGGCGCCTACGAGCAGTACTTC.

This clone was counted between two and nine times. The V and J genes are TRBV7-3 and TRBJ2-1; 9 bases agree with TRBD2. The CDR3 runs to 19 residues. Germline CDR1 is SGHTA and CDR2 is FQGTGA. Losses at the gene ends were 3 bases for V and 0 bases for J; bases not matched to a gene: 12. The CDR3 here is CASSLRSTSGTSSYNEQFF. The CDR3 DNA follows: TGTGCCAGCAGCTTGAGGTCGACTAGCGGAACGAGCTCCTACAATGAGCAGTTCTTC.

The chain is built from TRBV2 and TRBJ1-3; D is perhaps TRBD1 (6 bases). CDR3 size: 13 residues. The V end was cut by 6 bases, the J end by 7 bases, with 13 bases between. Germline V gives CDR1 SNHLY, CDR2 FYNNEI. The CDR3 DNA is TGTGCCAGCAGAATAGGGGGTGGCAACACCATATATTTT. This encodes CASRIGGGNTIYF.

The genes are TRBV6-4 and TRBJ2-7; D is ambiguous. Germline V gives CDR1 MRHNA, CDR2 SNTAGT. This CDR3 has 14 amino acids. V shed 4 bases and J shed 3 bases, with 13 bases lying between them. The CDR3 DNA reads TGTGCCAGCAGTGCAAGGAGAGGCAGCTACGAGCAGTACTTC. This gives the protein CASSARRGSYEQYF.

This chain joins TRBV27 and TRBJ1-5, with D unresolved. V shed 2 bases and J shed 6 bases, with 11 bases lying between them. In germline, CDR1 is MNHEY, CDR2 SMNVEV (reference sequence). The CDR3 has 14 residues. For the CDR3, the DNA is TGTGCCAGCAGTTTAAAGGCAGGAGGTCAGCCCCAGCATTTT. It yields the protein CASSLKAGGQPQHF.

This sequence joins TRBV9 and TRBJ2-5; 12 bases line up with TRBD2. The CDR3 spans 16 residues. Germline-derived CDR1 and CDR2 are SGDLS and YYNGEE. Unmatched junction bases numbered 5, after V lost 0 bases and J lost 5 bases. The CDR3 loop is CASSVETSGGGETQYF. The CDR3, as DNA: TGTGCCAGCAGCGTAGAGACTAGCGGGGGTGGTGAGACCCAGTACTTC. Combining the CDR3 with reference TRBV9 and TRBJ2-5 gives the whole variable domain DSGVTQTPKHLITATGQRVTLRCSPRSGDLSVYWYQQSLDQGLQFLIQYYNGEERAKGNILERFSAQQFPDLHSELNLSSLELGDSALYFCASSVETSGGGETQYFGPGTRLLVL.

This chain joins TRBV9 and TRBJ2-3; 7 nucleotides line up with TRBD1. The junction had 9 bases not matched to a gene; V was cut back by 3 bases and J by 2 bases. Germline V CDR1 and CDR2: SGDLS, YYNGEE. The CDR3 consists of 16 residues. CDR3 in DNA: TGTGCCAGCAGCGCGACGACAGGGACGAACACAGATACGCAGTATTTT. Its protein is CASSATTGTNTDTQYF.

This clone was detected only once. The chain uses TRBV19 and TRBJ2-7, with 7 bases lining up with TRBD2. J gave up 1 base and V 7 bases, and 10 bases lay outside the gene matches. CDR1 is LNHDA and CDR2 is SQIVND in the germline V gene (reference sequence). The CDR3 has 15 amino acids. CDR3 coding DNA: TGTGCCAGTAAGGTATCAGCGGGACTATCCTACGAGCAGTACTTC. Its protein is CASKVSAGLSYEQYF.

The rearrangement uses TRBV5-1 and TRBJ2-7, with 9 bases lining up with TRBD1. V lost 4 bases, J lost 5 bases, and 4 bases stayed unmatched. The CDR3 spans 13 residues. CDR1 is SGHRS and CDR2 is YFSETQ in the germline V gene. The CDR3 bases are TGCGCCAGCAGCAAGGGACAGGGCAACGAGCAGTACTTC. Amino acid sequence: CASSKGQGNEQYF. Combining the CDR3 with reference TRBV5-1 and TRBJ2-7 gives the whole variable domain KAGVTQTPRYLIKTRGQQVTLSCSPISGHRSVSWYQQTPGQGLQFLFEYFSETQRNKGNFPGRFSGRQFSNSRSEMNVSTLELGDSALYLCASSKGQGNEQYFGPGTRLTVT.

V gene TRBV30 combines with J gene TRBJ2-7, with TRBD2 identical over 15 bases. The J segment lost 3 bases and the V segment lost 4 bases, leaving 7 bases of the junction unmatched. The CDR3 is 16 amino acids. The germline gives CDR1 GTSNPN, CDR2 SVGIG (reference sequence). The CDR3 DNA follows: TGTGCCTGGAATCCGCGGACTAGCGGGAGGGTCTACGAGCAGTACTTC. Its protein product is CAWNPRTSGRVYEQYF.

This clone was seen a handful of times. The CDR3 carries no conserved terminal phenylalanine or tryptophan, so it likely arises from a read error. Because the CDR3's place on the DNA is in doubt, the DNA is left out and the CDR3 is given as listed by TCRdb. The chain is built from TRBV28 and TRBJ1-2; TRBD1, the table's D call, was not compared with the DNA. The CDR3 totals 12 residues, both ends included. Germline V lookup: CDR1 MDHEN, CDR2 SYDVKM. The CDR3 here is CASSLPHRNLGL.